This entry lists 4 T cell receptor beta chains sequenced from one sample in a study of shared clonotypes between healthy human individuals. The assay was immunoSEQ multiplex PCR, and TCRdb's table has in-frame clones only and misses some. The sample contains about 2,500,000 clones, around nine tenths of which appear only once. The sequencing input was naive CD4+ T cells sorted from blood. Stated subset: CD45RA+ positively selected. The receptors derive from a man between 18 and 29 years old in good health.

The chain recombines TRBV19 with TRBJ2-5, with D perhaps TRBD1 or TRBD2 (5 bases each). This CDR3 has 15 residues. Per germline, CDR1 LNHDA and CDR2 SQIVND (reference sequence). With 5 bases removed from V and 5 bases from J, the gap between germline ends came to 18 bases. The CDR3 loop is CASSLAGPRAETQYF. In nucleotides, the CDR3 is TGTGCCAGTAGTCTAGCAGGGCCTCGTGCGGAGACCCAGTACTTC.

The chain has TRBV10-3 and TRBJ1-1; D possibly corresponds to TRBD1 (6 bases). CDR3 length equals 13 residues. CDR1 ENHRY and CDR2 SYGVKD come from the germline V gene. V was shortened by 5 bases and J by 4 bases, with 11 bases between the two germline ends. CDR3 residues: CAISSQGFTEAFF. CDR3 DNA: TGTGCCATCAGTTCCCAGGGGTTCACTGAAGCTTTCTTT.

The genes are TRBV7-9 and TRBJ1-2; D gene ambiguous. Germline assignment: CDR1 SEHNR and CDR2 FQNEAQ (reference sequence). The CDR3 spans 11 residues. V was pared by 2 bases and J by 6 bases, with 4 bases between. The CDR3 is CASSLNDGYTF. In DNA form, the CDR3 reads TGTGCCAGCAGCTTAAATGATGGCTACACCTTC.

This clone was counted only a few times. The same CDR3 also results from other DNA sequences found in this sample. This chain uses TRBV29-1 with TRBJ2-2, with 8 nucleotides matching TRBD1. Per the germline V gene, CDR1 is SQVTM and CDR2 is ANQGSEA. The CDR3 runs to 13 residues. J gave up 1 base and V 6 bases, and 1 base lay outside the gene matches. The CDR3 nucleotides read TGCAGCGTCGGACAGGGGAACACCGGGGAGCTGTTTTTT. Translated: CSVGQGNTGELFF.